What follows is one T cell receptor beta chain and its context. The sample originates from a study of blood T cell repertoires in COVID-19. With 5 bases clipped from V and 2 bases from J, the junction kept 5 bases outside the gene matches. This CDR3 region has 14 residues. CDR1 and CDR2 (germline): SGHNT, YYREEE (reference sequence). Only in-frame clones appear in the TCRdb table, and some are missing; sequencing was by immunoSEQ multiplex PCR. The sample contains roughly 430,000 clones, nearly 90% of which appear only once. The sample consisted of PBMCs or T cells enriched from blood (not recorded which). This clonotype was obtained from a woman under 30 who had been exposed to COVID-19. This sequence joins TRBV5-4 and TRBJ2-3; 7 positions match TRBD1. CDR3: CASRTGLDTDTQYF. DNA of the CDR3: TGTGCCAGCAGGACAGGGCTGGACACAGATACGCAGTATTTT.